The 18 T cell receptor beta chains below all came from one sample that was sequenced in a study of CD8 T cells in ankylosing spondylitis. TCRdb reanalysed the 5' RACE reads using MiXCR and keeps one entry per CDR3 protein. Among 350,000 to 400,000 distinct CDR3 sequences listed, 20% were seen once. Sequencing input: blood, either unsorted or a sorted T cell fraction (not recorded which). These TCRs come from a male donor with ankylosing spondylitis or in good health (not recorded which).

This clonotype has ten or more counts. V usage is TRBV29-1 and J usage is TRBJ2-3, with a tentative D call TRBD2 (6 bases). Trimming pared 4 bases from V and 2 bases from J, leaving 13 bases between. Germline CDR1 is SQVTM and CDR2 is ANQGSEA. This CDR3 contains 14 residues. In nucleotides, the CDR3 is TGCAGCGTTGGAATTGCGGGGTTCACAGATACGCAGTATTTT. The encoded protein is CSVGIAGFTDTQYF.

As regards this clonotype: A clone one base away is much larger, so this may be a read error. CDR3 in amino acids: CASSLNVFRVDVQFF. CDR3 nucleotides: TGTGCCAGCAGTTTAAATGTATTCAGGGTCGATGTGCAGTTCTTC. V gene TRBV12-3 or TRBV12-4 combines with J gene TRBJ2-1; D is possibly TRBD1 (5 bases). V dropped 2 bases and J dropped 12 bases, with 20 bases sitting between them. This CDR3 spans 15 amino acids.

The chain is built from TRBV29-1 and TRBJ2-1; D is perhaps TRBD1 or TRBD2 (5 bases each). V was trimmed by 7 bases and J by 5 bases, leaving 18 bases between them. Per germline, CDR1 SQVTM and CDR2 ANQGSEA. This CDR3 is built from 14 residues. Here the CDR3 reads CSALKGTTDNEQFF. In DNA form, the CDR3 reads TGCAGCGCATTAAAGGGGACCACTGACAATGAGCAGTTCTTC.

CDR3 region: CASSLDLHRFF. The CDR3 bases are TGCGCCAGCAGCTTGGATCTTCACCGCTTCTTC. The chain employs TRBV5-1 and TRBJ2-1; D remains ambiguous. The CDR3 is 11 residues long. Germline V gene data show CDR1 as SGHRS and CDR2 as YFSETQ. V dropped 0 bases and J dropped 16 bases, with 11 bases sitting between them. The full variable domain, its missing parts supplied by reference TRBV5-1 and TRBJ2-1, is KAGVTQTPRYLIKTRGQQVTLSCSPISGHRSVSWYQQTPGQGLQFLFEYFSETQRNKGNFPGRFSGRQFSNSRSEMNVSTLELGDSALYLCASSLDLHRFFGPGTRLTVL.

The chain has TRBV19 and TRBJ2-7; D gene unclear. With 0 bases removed from V and 2 bases from J, the gap between germline ends came to 8 bases. Germline CDR1 and CDR2: LNHDA and SQIVND (reference sequence). CDR3 length equals 14 residues. The CDR3 nucleotides are TGTGCCAGTAGTATAGAGGCCCTGACCTACGAGCAGTACTTC. Protein product: CASSIEALTYEQYF. The variable domain in full, completed from reference TRBV19 and TRBJ2-7, reads DGGITQSPKYLFRKEGQNVTLSCEQNLNHDAMYWYRQDPGQGLRLIYYSQIVNDFQKGDIAEGYSVSREKKESFPLTVTSAQKNPTAFYLCASSIEALTYEQYFGPGTRLTVT.

Only one count was recorded for this clonotype. The chain joins TRBV19 to TRBJ2-5; 9 bases map to TRBD1. With 10 bases clipped from V and 8 bases from J, the junction kept 11 bases outside the gene matches. The length of the CDR3 is 13 residues. Germline V gene data show CDR1 as LNHDA and CDR2 as SQIVND (reference sequence). CDR3 protein: CATHPGQGGTQYF. CDR3 DNA: TGTGCCACTCATCCGGGACAGGGAGGAACCCAGTACTTC.

There are a few counts of this clonotype. This chain joins TRBV20-1 and TRBJ1-2; TRBD1 matches at 10 bases. V trimming: 3 bases; J trimming: 4 bases; junction bases outside the gene matches: 5. The CDR3 covers 14 residues. Germline CDR1 and CDR2: DFQATT and SNEGSKA (reference sequence). Here the CDR3 DNA reads TGCAGTGCTAGGGGGACAGGGGAAGGCTATGGCTACACCTTC. This sequence encodes CSARGTGEGYGYTF.

The chain carries TRBV24-1 and TRBJ2-2; D is possibly TRBD1 or TRBD2 (5 bases each). In germline, CDR1 is KGHDR, CDR2 SFDVKD. V was cut by 9 bases and J by 4 bases, with 11 bases left in between. The CDR3 loop spans 13 amino acids. For the CDR3, the DNA is TGTGCCACCGGTGGTGGGGGCACCGGGGAGCTGTTTTTT. As protein: CATGGGGTGELFF.

The chain employs TRBV7-3 and TRBJ2-1, with D possibly being TRBD2 (6 bases). Looked up from germline, CDR1 is SGHTA and CDR2 is FQGTGA. The CDR3 loop spans 13 amino acids. Trimming stripped 5 bases from V and 8 bases from J, with 13 bases between. The CDR3: CASSNIPGDEQFF. In DNA form, the CDR3 reads TGTGCCAGCAGCAACATCCCGGGGGATGAGCAGTTCTTC.

The count of this clonotype is one. This chain uses TRBV12-3 or TRBV12-4 with TRBJ2-1, with D perhaps TRBD1 (6 bases). V lost 7 bases and J lost 1, with 11 bases in between. The CDR3 runs 14 residues. CDR3 sequence reads: CASTSGTSYNEQFF. CDR3 in DNA: TGTGCCAGCACCTCCGGGACATCCTACAATGAGCAGTTCTTC.

This clonotype was recorded a few times. CDR3 protein: CASSLALWVGTDTQYF. CDR3 sequence (DNA): TGTGCCAGCAGCTTAGCTCTTTGGGTTGGCACAGATACGCAGTATTTT. The rearrangement links TRBV7-2 to TRBJ2-3; unclear D gene. CDR1 is SGHTA and CDR2 is FQGNSA in the germline V gene. This CDR3 has 16 amino acids. V was shortened by 0 bases and J by 1 base, with 11 bases between the two germline ends.

This clonotype was found once. J is TRBJ2-7 and V is TRBV6-6; D possibly corresponds to TRBD2 (6 bases). The CDR3 sequence is 14 residues long. The ends were cut back, 7 bases at V and 3 bases at J, with 16 bases in the middle. In germline, CDR1 is MNHNY, CDR2 SVGAGI (reference sequence). The CDR3 spells CASTNGGRNYEQYF. The CDR3 DNA is TGTGCCAGCACCAACGGAGGGCGGAACTACGAGCAGTACTTC.

The table lists this clonotype with a few counts. The chain couples TRBV28 to TRBJ2-1; weak D call: TRBD1 (5 bases). Trimming removed 6 bases at V and 6 bases at J, with 15 bases between. Germline assignment: CDR1 MDHEN and CDR2 SYDVKM. The CDR3 is 14 residues long. CDR3 residues: CASSPPYQGNEQFF. CDR3 DNA: TGTGCCAGCAGCCCCCCTTATCAGGGCAATGAGCAGTTCTTC.

This clonotype showed up just a few times. V usage is TRBV15 and J usage is TRBJ2-5, with TRBD1 matching over 7 bases. The CDR3 loop spans 14 amino acids. Germline V CDR1 and CDR2: LNHNV, YYDKDF (reference sequence). V trimming: 6 bases; J trimming: 3 bases; junction bases outside the gene matches: 7. The CDR3 DNA sequence: TGTGCCACCAGAGCGACAGGGTGGGAAGAGACCCAGTACTTC. Translation gives CATRATGWEETQYF.

The chain recombines TRBV29-1 with TRBJ2-5; D possibly matches TRBD1 or TRBD2 (6 bases each). This CDR3 region has 17 residues. Germline V gene sequence: CDR1 SQVTM, CDR2 ANQGSEA. Trimming left V 6 bases short and J 4 bases short, with 27 bases between. The CDR3 nucleotides read TGCAGCGTCGGGGGCGGGACAACAACCCCTACCCCAGAGACCCAGTACTTC. It specifies CSVGGGTTTPTPETQYF.

V gene TRBV24-1 combines with J gene TRBJ2-5, with a tentative D call TRBD2 (6 bases). The CDR3 has 13 residues. Germline V gene data show CDR1 as KGHDR and CDR2 as SFDVKD. V was cut by 7 bases and J by 4 bases, with 12 bases left in between. This CDR3 is CATRGTGVETQYF. DNA of the CDR3: TGTGCCACCAGGGGCACGGGGGTAGAGACCCAGTACTTC.

This clonotype was observed a few times. The CDR3 is CASSYEWAGSYEQYF. The CDR3 region has the DNA TGTGCCAGCAGCTACGAATGGGCAGGCTCCTACGAGCAGTACTTC. The rearrangement joins TRBV7-2 to TRBJ2-7; D is undetermined. Germline values: CDR1 SGHTA, CDR2 FQGNSA. V was pared by 4 bases and J by 0 bases, with 13 bases between. The CDR3 loop spans 15 amino acids.

The V and J genes are TRBV3-1 and TRBJ2-5; D unclear. V was pared by 4 bases and J by 0 bases, with 12 bases between. CDR1 is LGHDT, CDR2 YNNKEL, per germline (reference sequence). This CDR3 is built from 15 residues. The CDR3 loop is CASSPLGSDQETQYF. The CDR3 DNA sequence: TGTGCCAGCAGCCCCCTGGGTTCGGACCAAGAGACCCAGTACTTC.